This TCR beta chain was sequenced in a study of cytomegalovirus exposure and HLA in healthy donors. Across the whole study: Earlier findings included roughly 120 million unique TCR beta sequences obtained from 150 million to 200 million T cells.

Notes on this clone: What it binds is not known.

Both 60 Vbeta primers and 13 Jbeta primers went into the PCR. Some clones are missing from TCRdb's copy, which holds only in-frame ones; the method was immunoSEQ multiplex PCR. The sample shows about 140,000 clones, nearly 80% of them seen only once. The germline V gene encodes CDR1 SGHVS and CDR2 FQNEAQ. The CDR3 spans 13 residues. V gave up 4 bases and J gave up 5 bases, with 9 bases separating them. General observations from the study: A missense variant in DCLRE1C was later tied to TCR beta V- and J-gene trimming. Upon later analysis, HLA-associated TCR beta chains proved more clonally expanded than other, equally common chains.

This receptor was obtained from a male donor in good health and CMV-seronegative. V is TRBV7-8 and J is TRBJ2-1; D perhaps matches TRBD1 (6 bases). Material: PBMCs. The CDR3 sequence: CASSSRTDNEQFF. CDR3 DNA: TGTGCCAGCAGCTCCAGGACAGACAATGAGCAGTTCTTC. The variable domain in full, completed from reference TRBV7-8 and TRBJ2-1, reads GAGVSQSPRYKVAKRGQDVALRCDPISGHVSLFWYQQALGQGPEFLTYFQNEAQLDKSGLPSDRFFAERPEGSVSTLKIQRTQQEDSAVYLCASSSRTDNEQFFGPGTRLTVL.